Listed below are T cell receptor beta chains from one sample, sequenced in a study of blood T cells in healthy people across ages. TCRdb reprocessed the 5' RACE reads via MiXCR and lists one record per CDR3 protein. This sample carries 1.5 million to 2 million distinct CDR3 sequences, 49% of them seen once, and the ten largest clones take roughly 2.1%. The sequenced sample was blood. Source of these receptors: a woman between 40 and 55 years old in good health. Both conserved end residues are part of each CDR3. A D gene is named only where the DNA matches it firmly. For some rows the clone size is stated as once, few or many, or as a class when expanded; others skip it.

D	size	V	J	CDR3	DNA
-	once	TRBV21-1	TRBJ1-5	CASSKRSLSNQPQHF	TGTGCCAGCAGCAAGAGAAGCCTCAGCAATCAGCCCCAGCATTTT
TRBD2	-	TRBV4-2	TRBJ2-1	CASSESRGGIYNEQFF	TGTGCCAGCAGCGAGTCGCGGGGGGGGATATACAATGAGCAGTTCTTC
-	-	TRBV12-3/TRBV12-4	TRBJ2-7	CASSFLGGSGREQYF	TGTGCCAGCAGTTTCCTAGGGGGATCAGGTCGCGAGCAGTACTTC
TRBD1	few	TRBV29-1	TRBJ2-1	CSAPGQTTNEQFF	TGCAGCGCCCCGGGACAGACTACCAATGAGCAGTTCTTC
-	-	TRBV5-1	TRBJ2-7	CASSLAEAGSQEQYF	TGCGCCAGCAGCTTGGCCGAAGCAGGGTCTCAAGAGCAGTACTTC
-	-	TRBV11-2	TRBJ1-2	CASSQHTPLDYGYTF	TGTGCCAGCAGCCAACACACGCCGCTTGACTATGGCTACACCTTC
-	-	TRBV27	TRBJ2-3	CASSWQGFTDTQYF	TGTGCCAGCAGTTGGCAGGGGTTCACAGATACGCAGTATTTT
TRBD2	-	TRBV20-1	TRBJ2-5	CSAPNLAGKETQYF	TGCAGTGCTCCAAATCTAGCGGGGAAGGAGACCCAGTACTTC
-	many	TRBV6-4	TRBJ2-3	CASSDTGSHTQYF	TGTGCCAGCAGTGATACCGGGAGCCATACGCAGTATTTT
TRBD1	-	TRBV7-2	TRBJ2-5	CASSRSQGEETQYF	TGTGCCAGCAGCCGTTCGCAGGGGGAAGAGACCCAGTACTTC
TRBD1	-	TRBV6-2/TRBV6-3	TRBJ2-1	CASSYSERGHNEQFF	TGTGCCAGCAGTTACTCGGAAAGGGGGCACAATGAGCAGTTCTTC
-	-	TRBV7-9	TRBJ1-2	CASSLQGSLGYTF	TGTGCCAGCAGCTTACAGGGGTCCTTGGGCTACACCTTC
-	-	TRBV7-2	TRBJ2-7	CASSLTPGAPSYEQYF	TGTGCCAGCAGCTTAACCCCCGGGGCCCCCTCCTACGAGCAGTACTTC
-	-	TRBV7-2	TRBJ1-1	CASSSYRDTEAFF	TGTGCCAGCAGCTCTTATCGGGACACTGAAGCTTTCTTT
TRBD1	-	TRBV20-1	TRBJ2-1	CSAREGDRVSYNEQFF	TGCAGTGCTAGAGAGGGAGACAGGGTCTCCTACAATGAGCAGTTCTTC
-	few	TRBV9	TRBJ2-6	CASSLSGGGGSGANVLTF	TGTGCCAGCAGCCTGAGTGGAGGGGGTGGGTCTGGGGCCAACGTCCTGACTTTC
TRBD1	many	TRBV27	TRBJ2-5	CASSFLGTGQETQYF	TGTGCCAGCAGTTTTTTGGGGACAGGGCAAGAGACCCAGTACTTC
-	once	TRBV7-2	TRBJ1-1	CASSAQGRMNTEAFF	TGTGCCAGCAGCGCCCAGGGGCGGATGAACACTGAAGCTTTCTTT
-	-	TRBV6-2/TRBV6-3	TRBJ2-5	CASGHPETRETQYF	TGTGCCAGCGGACACCCCGAAACGAGAGAGACCCAGTACTTC
TRBD1	many	TRBV29-1	TRBJ2-1	CSAQRTGVMGNEQFF	TGCAGCGCACAACGGACAGGGGTCATGGGCAATGAGCAGTTCTTC
-	-	TRBV27	TRBJ2-3	CASSLTRVLTDTQYF	TGTGCCAGCAGTCTGACCCGTGTTCTCACTGATACGCAGTATTTT
-	-	TRBV7-2	TRBJ2-1	CASSGDADWVVQFF	TGTGCCAGCAGCGGGGACGCCGACTGGGTGGTGCAGTTCTTC
-	-	TRBV12-3/TRBV12-4	TRBJ2-3	CASTTRGKDTQYF	TGTGCCAGCACCACAAGGGGGAAAGATACGCAGTATTTT
-	-	TRBV21-1	TRBJ1-2	CASTKRGRDSYNYGYTF	TGTGCCAGCACCAAAAGGGGTCGGGACAGCTATAACTATGGCTACACCTTC
TRBD1	-	TRBV29-1	TRBJ1-5	CSAKTGTQPQHF	TGCAGCGCTAAGACAGGGACTCAGCCCCAGCATTTT
-	-	TRBV7-6	TRBJ2-5	CASRVAGTYQETQYF	TGTGCCAGCAGGGTGGCGGGGACGTACCAAGAGACCCAGTACTTC
-	few	TRBV12-3/TRBV12-4	TRBJ2-4	CASNYDSYKNIQYF	TGTGCCAGCAATTACGACAGTTACAAAAACATTCAGTACTTC
-	-	TRBV21-1	TRBJ1-4	CANSPGREFF	TGTGCCAACTCTCCGGGACGGGAGTTTTTT
TRBD2	many	TRBV7-2	TRBJ2-3	CASSLGLAGGLSTDTQYF	TGTGCCAGCAGCTTAGGACTAGCGGGGGGGCTTTCCACAGATACGCAGTATTTT
TRBD2	many	TRBV20-1	TRBJ2-1	CSARDKILAGAVGQFF	TGCAGTGCTAGAGATAAGATCCTAGCGGGGGCCGTGGGGCAGTTCTTC
-	few	TRBV11-2	TRBJ2-7	CASSFTAGATYEQYF	TGTGCCAGCAGCTTTACCGCAGGGGCAACCTACGAGCAGTACTTC
-	few	TRBV9	TRBJ2-7	CASSVDRKNPFEEQYF	TGTGCCAGCAGCGTAGACAGGAAGAATCCCTTTGAAGAGCAGTACTTC
-	-	TRBV20-1	TRBJ2-1	CSARKQGNTGELFF	TGCAGTGCTAGGAAACAGGGTAACACCGGGGAGCTGTTCTTC
-	-	TRBV7-2	TRBJ2-7	CVSSLFGPSLSEQYF	TGTGTCAGCAGCTTATTTGGACCCTCGCTCTCCGAGCAGTACTTC
-	-	TRBV7-2	TRBJ2-3	CASSLRSGDNTDTQYF	TGTGCCAGCAGCTTAAGGTCAGGGGATAACACAGATACGCAGTATTTT
TRBD2	-	TRBV20-1	TRBJ2-5	CSTPRGGGLVQETQYF	TGCAGTACTCCCCGGGGCGGGGGGCTGGTCCAAGAGACCCAGTACTTC
-	few	TRBV4-2	TRBJ1-6	CASSQDSAAGRNSPLHF	TGTGCCAGCAGCCAAGATAGTGCCGCAGGGCGTAATTCACCCCTCCACTTT
TRBD1	-	TRBV12-3/TRBV12-4	TRBJ1-6	CASSLGGGINSPLHF	TGTGCCAGCAGTTTAGGAGGGGGCATTAATTCACCCCTCCACTTT
TRBD1	-	TRBV7-2	TRBJ1-2	CASSLAPGQGADGYTF	TGTGCCAGCAGCTTAGCCCCGGGACAGGGGGCGGACGGCTACACCTTC
-	few	TRBV11-2	TRBJ2-3	CASSFGAGDTQYF	TGTGCCAGCAGCTTTGGGGCGGGGGATACGCAGTATTTT
-	-	TRBV24-1	TRBJ2-7	CATSALSGAPYNEQYF	TGTGCCACCAGTGCCCTTTCAGGGGCGCCCTACAATGAGCAGTACTTC
-	-	TRBV27	TRBJ2-1	CASSFAVPGSYNEQFF	TGTGCCAGCAGTTTCGCCGTCCCGGGCTCCTACAATGAGCAGTTCTTC
-	-	TRBV29-1	TRBJ2-3	CSAHGGTPTDTQYF	TGCAGCGCCCATGGGGGGACTCCCACAGATACGCAGTATTTT
-	-	TRBV12-3/TRBV12-4	TRBJ2-5	CASSLDFTGTNQETQYF	TGTGCCAGCAGTTTAGATTTCACGGGAACAAACCAAGAGACCCAGTACTTC
-	few	TRBV12-3/TRBV12-4	TRBJ1-6	CASSLTGPGRNSPLHF	TGTGCCAGCAGTCTAACAGGGCCGGGAAGAAATTCACCCCTCCACTTT
TRBD2	-	TRBV7-9	TRBJ2-3	CASSFSGLAVTSTDTQYF	TGTGCCAGCAGCTTTTCGGGACTAGCGGTTACTAGCACAGATACGCAGTATTTT
TRBD1	-	TRBV5-1	TRBJ1-2	CASSLTGDNDYGYTF	TGCGCCAGCAGCCTTACAGGGGACAACGACTATGGCTACACCTTC
-	-	TRBV5-1	TRBJ2-2	CASSLLVLGELFF	TGCGCCAGCAGCTTGCTAGTTCTCGGGGAGCTGTTTTTT
-	few	TRBV6-5	TRBJ2-7	CASWGVPRTYEQYF	TGTGCCAGCTGGGGGGTCCCCCGTACCTACGAGCAGTACTTC
-	-	TRBV28	TRBJ1-5	CASSRGGEYQPQHF	TGTGCCAGCAGTCGTGGGGGGGAATATCAGCCCCAGCATTTT